This TCR beta chain was identified in a study of blood T cells in healthy people across ages. About this clonotype itself: The junction departs from the called germline gene at one end, perhaps through a read error.

CDR1 and CDR2 (germline): SGHTA, FQGTGA. The CDR3 has 15 residues. Using a J-beta primer mix together with a sample-barcoded 5' primer, a second PCR was run for about 6 to 12 cycles. One entry per CDR3 protein, called by TCRdb with MiXCR from the 5' RACE reads. The repertoire holds over 950,000 distinct CDR3 sequences, roughly 47% seen once, with about 22% in the top ten. This receptor was identified in a woman aged 55 to 70 in good health. Specimen: blood. V usage is TRBV7-3 and J usage is TRBJ2-1; 8 bases are shared with TRBD1. The CDR3 DNA sequence: TGTGCCAGCAGCCCAACAGGGGGATCCTACAATGGGCAGTTCTTC. Translated: CASSPTGGSYNGQFF.